The next 25 T cell receptor beta chains were all read from a single sample in a study of blood T cells in healthy people across ages. Combining a sample-barcoded 5' primer with a J-beta primer mix, a second PCR ran for about 7 to 11 cycles. TCRdb ran MiXCR on the 5' RACE reads and lists one entry per CDR3 protein. The sample has 1.6 million or so distinct CDR3 sequences, roughly a third seen once. Input material: blood. The origin of the receptors is a young woman in good health.

This clonotype occurred a few times. V is TRBV3-1 and J is TRBJ2-1; TRBD2 might be the D (5 bases). This CDR3 comprises 17 residues. V was trimmed by 5 bases and J by 0 bases, leaving 17 bases between them. Germline CDR1 reads LGHDT; CDR2 reads YNNKEL (reference sequence). In DNA form, the CDR3 reads TGTGCCAGCAGCAAAACGAGAGCGGTAAACTCCTACAATGAGCAGTTCTTC. It specifies CASSKTRAVNSYNEQFF.

This clonotype has only a few counts. This chain joins TRBV7-9 and TRBJ2-1; the match to TRBD2 covers 7 bases. CDR1 is SEHNR, CDR2 FQNEAQ, per germline (reference sequence). The CDR3 length is 13 residues. V trimming: 5 bases; J trimming: 7 bases; junction bases outside the gene matches: 5. CDR3 nucleotide sequence: TGTGCCAGCAGCAACCAAGCGGGGAATGAGCAGTTCTTC. Residues: CASSNQAGNEQFF. Variable domain in full (rest from reference TRBV7-9 and TRBJ2-1): DTGVSQNPRHKITKRGQNVTFRCDPISEHNRLYWYRQTLGQGPEFLTYFQNEAQLEKSRLLSDRFSAERPKGSFSTLEIQRTEQGDSAMYLCASSNQAGNEQFFGPGTRLTVL.

This chain joins TRBV15 and TRBJ2-7; the D gene is possibly TRBD2 (7 bases). Per the germline V gene, CDR1 is LNHNV and CDR2 is YYDKDF (reference sequence). Trimming took 0 bases from V and 3 from J, leaving 9 bases between them. The CDR3 extends over 14 amino acids. The CDR3, as DNA: TGTGCCACCAGCAGAGACGGGGGGCACTACGAGCAGTACTTC. Translation gives CATSRDGGHYEQYF.

This clonotype was detected a few times. The CDR3 region is CASSGTGKNYGYTF. CDR3 nucleotide sequence: TGTGCCAGCAGCGGGACAGGGAAGAACTATGGCTACACCTTC. This rearrangement joins TRBV9 to TRBJ1-2; TRBD1 aligns across 8 bases. CDR1 SGDLS and CDR2 YYNGEE come from the germline V gene. Unmatched junction bases numbered 3, after V lost 3 bases and J lost 2 bases. The CDR3 extends over 14 amino acids. Together with reference TRBV9 and TRBJ1-2, the CDR3 gives the full variable domain: DSGVTQTPKHLITATGQRVTLRCSPRSGDLSVYWYQQSLDQGLQFLIQYYNGEERAKGNILERFSAQQFPDLHSELNLSSLELGDSALYFCASSGTGKNYGYTFGSGTRLTVV.

This clonotype was counted many times. The genes are TRBV29-1 and TRBJ2-1; D remains ambiguous. CDR1 is SQVTM, CDR2 ANQGSEA, per germline. This CDR3 region has 12 residues. Trimming took off 2 bases at V and 4 bases at J, with 6 bases between the two ends. CDR3 sequence reads: CSVELQYNEQFF. Written as DNA, the CDR3 is TGCAGCGTTGAATTACAGTACAATGAGCAGTTCTTC.

Comment on this clonotype: The junction departs from germline at one end; a sequencing error may be responsible. This chain connects TRBV4-1 to TRBJ2-3, with 14 nucleotides matching TRBD2. CDR3 length equals 18 residues. The germline V gene has CDR1 MGHRA and CDR2 YSYEKL. CDR3 region: CAGSQGPGLAGATDTQYF. CDR3 nucleotide sequence: TGCGCCGGCAGCCAAGGGCCGGGACTAGCGGGAGCTACTGATACGCAGTATTTT.

The chain has TRBV7-9 and TRBJ1-2; D may be TRBD1 (6 bases). This CDR3 contains 14 residues. V lost 5 bases to trimming and J lost 10 bases, with 20 bases between them. Germline assignment: CDR1 SEHNR and CDR2 FQNEAQ (reference sequence). The CDR3 is CASSHLTGIHDYTF. Here the CDR3 DNA reads TGTGCCAGCAGCCACCTTACAGGGATACATGACTACACCTTC.

This chain connects TRBV28 to TRBJ2-1; possible D gene TRBD1, 6 bases. Trimming removed 2 bases at V and 2 bases at J, with 10 bases between. This CDR3 is 15 amino acids long. Looked up from germline, CDR1 is MDHEN and CDR2 is SYDVKM. This CDR3 is CASSLQDRAYNEQFF. The CDR3 DNA is TGTGCCAGCAGTTTACAGGACAGAGCCTACAATGAGCAGTTCTTC.

The chain recombines TRBV20-1 with TRBJ2-1, with TRBD2 matching 8 bases. V was pared by 6 bases and J by 9 bases, with 16 bases of the junction left unmatched. CDR1 is DFQATT, CDR2 SNEGSKA, per germline (reference sequence). The CDR3 loop spans 15 amino acids. The CDR3, as DNA: TGCAGTGCCACGAAGCTAGCGGGCCGGCGAGGTGAGCAGTTCTTC. Encoded protein: CSATKLAGRRGEQFF.

In its sample, this clonotype was seen a few times. The chain combines TRBV7-2 with TRBJ2-4; tentatively, D is TRBD2 (6 bases). CDR3 size: 12 residues. Trimming cost V 6 bases and J 6 bases, with 9 bases left between them. Germline V gives CDR1 SGHTA, CDR2 FQGNSA. The CDR3 nucleotides are TGTGCCAGCAGTCTCGGGGGAAACATTCAGTACTTC. The encoded protein is CASSLGGNIQYF.

The gene calls are TRBV10-3 and TRBJ2-1; 9 positions match TRBD1. Trimming at V came to 6 bases and at J to 10 bases, leaving 7 bases not matched to a gene. This CDR3 spans 13 amino acids. From germline, CDR1 is ENHRY and CDR2 SYGVKD. Here the CDR3 DNA reads TGTGCCATCAGCCGGGACAGGGAGAGCGAGCAGTTCTTC. Its translation: CAISRDRESEQFF.

The rearrangement links TRBV20-1 to TRBJ2-5; no firm D call. Germline CDR1 and CDR2: DFQATT and SNEGSKA (reference sequence). Trimming left V 0 bases short and J 4 bases short, with 15 bases between. CDR3 length: 15 residues. The DNA of the CDR3 is TGCAGTGCTAGAGATCTCGGTGAAAAGGGAGAGACCCAGTACTTC. Encoded protein: CSARDLGEKGETQYF.

The gene calls are TRBV9 and TRBJ2-3; D is undetermined. Trimming left V 0 bases short and J 3 bases short, with 14 bases between. CDR1 and CDR2 (germline): SGDLS, YYNGEE. This CDR3 has 16 residues. The CDR3 DNA sequence: TGTGCCAGCAGCGTAGCTACGTTGGGTGAGACAGATACGCAGTATTTT. This encodes CASSVATLGETDTQYF.

CDR3 residues: CASRLAGFNNEQFF. Written as DNA, the CDR3 is TGCGCCAGCAGACTAGCGGGATTCAACAATGAGCAGTTCTTC. The genes are TRBV5-1 and TRBJ2-1, with 10 bases aligning to TRBD2. CDR1 SGHRS and CDR2 YFSETQ come from the germline V gene. The CDR3 spans 14 residues. The J segment lost 5 bases and the V segment lost 5 bases, leaving 4 bases of the junction unmatched. The complete variable domain, with remaining parts taken from reference TRBV5-1 and TRBJ2-1, reads KAGVTQTPRYLIKTRGQQVTLSCSPISGHRSVSWYQQTPGQGLQFLFEYFSETQRNKGNFPGRFSGRQFSNSRSEMNVSTLELGDSALYLCASRLAGFNNEQFFGPGTRLTVL.

This clonotype has at least ten counts. The chain links TRBV5-1 to TRBJ2-7, with 13 nucleotides matching TRBD2. Germline V lookup: CDR1 SGHRS, CDR2 YFSETQ. The CDR3 sequence is 19 residues long. V shed 0 bases and J 0 bases; nucleotides not matched to a gene: 9. The CDR3 reads CASSLAGGLAGSRSYEQYF. DNA of the CDR3: TGCGCCAGCAGCTTGGCCGGGGGACTAGCGGGGAGCCGCTCCTACGAGCAGTACTTC.

In the case of this clonotype: This may be a read error: a much more frequent sequence differs by one nucleotide. The chain recombines TRBV6-6 with TRBJ2-1; D is possibly TRBD2 (5 bases). V dropped 5 bases and J dropped 7 bases, with 12 bases sitting between them. CDR3 length equals 13 residues. Germline values: CDR1 MNHNY, CDR2 SVGAGI (reference sequence). The CDR3 nucleotides read TGTGCCAGCAGTCACACTCCGGGGAATGAGCAGTTCTTC. Translation gives CASSHTPGNEQFF.

About this clonotype itself: At one boundary the junction diverges from the germline segment, which might be a read error. V usage is TRBV2 and J usage is TRBJ2-5, with a weak D call TRBD2 (5 bases). The length of the CDR3 is 14 residues. CDR1 is SNHLY and CDR2 is FYNNEI in the germline V gene. The CDR3 reads CASSGTRTQETQYF. In DNA, the CDR3 is TGTGCCAGCAGTGGGACGAGGACTCAAGAGACTCAGTACTTC. The whole variable domain, remainder taken from reference TRBV2 and TRBJ2-5, is EPEVTQTPSHQVTQMGQEVILRCVPISNHLYFYWYRQILGQKVEFLVSFYNNEISEKSEIFDDQFSVERPDGSNFTLKIRSTKLEDSAMYFCASSGTRTQETQYFGPGTRLLVL.

This clonotype came up many times. This rearrangement joins TRBV5-1 to TRBJ2-6; the D is unclear. The CDR3 sequence is 14 residues long. V was trimmed by 0 bases and J by 8 bases, leaving 9 bases between them. The germline V gene encodes CDR1 SGHRS and CDR2 YFSETQ. CDR3 sequence: CASSLDPFPNVLTF. As DNA, the CDR3 is TGCGCCAGCAGCTTGGACCCCTTTCCCAACGTCCTGACTTTC.

The chain recombines TRBV5-1 with TRBJ2-5; D tentatively reads TRBD1 or TRBD2 (5 bases each). The V gene lost 0 bases and the J gene lost 5 bases, with 11 bases spanning the gap. CDR1 is SGHRS and CDR2 is YFSETQ in the germline V gene. This CDR3 region has 14 residues. The CDR3 region has the DNA TGCGCCAGCAGCTTGGCCGGGACCTTTGAGACCCAGTACTTC. Protein: CASSLAGTFETQYF.

V usage is TRBV9 and J usage is TRBJ1-4; D call uncertain. With 4 bases removed from V and 10 bases from J, the gap between germline ends came to 20 bases. CDR1 is SGDLS, CDR2 YYNGEE, per germline. CDR3 size: 15 residues. In DNA form, the CDR3 reads TGTGCCAGCAGCCCAGAGGGCCAGCTGGGCGGAAAACTGTTTTTT. It encodes CASSPEGQLGGKLFF.

The J gene is TRBJ2-5, the V gene TRBV4-1, with D tentatively TRBD2 (7 bases). Trimming left V 1 base short and J 4 bases short, with 19 bases between. The germline CDR1 and CDR2 sequences are MGHRA and YSYEKL. This CDR3 spans 17 amino acids. Here the CDR3 DNA reads TGCGCCAGCAGCCAAGGGGGAGGGGGGGCCTTGGGAGAGACCCAGTACTTC. Translated, it gives CASSQGGGGALGETQYF.

This clonotype was counted a few times. The chain employs TRBV5-1 and TRBJ2-5; 9 positions agree with TRBD1. The trim removed 3 bases at V and 5 bases at J, leaving 5 bases unmatched. The CDR3 is 14 residues long. From germline, CDR1 is SGHRS and CDR2 YFSETQ. The CDR3 DNA follows: TGCGCCAGCAGCTACTCAGGACAGGGGGAGACCCAGTACTTC. Protein product: CASSYSGQGETQYF.

This clonotype was observed a handful of times. CDR3 amino acids: CASSPRYVVEGVTEAFF. CDR3 DNA sequence: TGTGCCAGCAGCCCACGTTACGTGGTCGAAGGGGTCACTGAAGCTTTCTTT. This rearrangement joins TRBV7-3 to TRBJ1-1; a weak D match, TRBD1 (5 bases). The length of the CDR3 is 17 residues. The V gene's germline CDR1 is SGHTA and CDR2 FQGTGA. V lost 5 bases to trimming and J lost 4 bases, with 23 bases between them. Supplemented by reference TRBV7-3 and TRBJ1-1, the full variable domain reads GAGVSQTPSNKVTEKGKYVELRCDPISGHTALYWYRQSLGQGPEFLIYFQGTGAADDSGLPNDRFFAVRPEGSVSTLKIQRTERGDSAVYLCASSPRYVVEGVTEAFFGQGTRLTVV.

This clonotype appeared once. This chain joins TRBV27 and TRBJ1-1, with D unresolved. The CDR3 spans 15 residues. Germline V gene data show CDR1 as MNHEY and CDR2 as SMNVEV (reference sequence). Trimming stripped 2 bases from V and 5 bases from J, with 15 bases between. This chain's CDR3 is CASSLESSSKTEAFF. The CDR3 nucleotides read TGTGCCAGCAGTTTAGAGTCCAGCTCGAAGACTGAAGCTTTCTTT.

The rearrangement uses TRBV5-5 and TRBJ2-3; 9 positions match TRBD2. V lost 3 bases and J lost 7; bases outside the gene matches: 12. CDR1 is SGHKS and CDR2 is YYEKEE in the germline V gene (reference sequence). The CDR3 contains 16 residues. Here the CDR3 DNA reads TGTGCCAGCAGCTGGGACTGGGGCGGGGGGGCGAATACGCAGTATTTT. It encodes CASSWDWGGGANTQYF.